This T cell receptor (beta chain) was captured by sequencing in a study of cytomegalovirus exposure and HLA in healthy donors listed by TCRdb under 2017. With regard to the full study: In an earlier analysis of approximately 640 of the donors, 250 to 300 Gb of sequence data and 95 million to 130 million unique TCR beta sequences from roughly 190 million T cells were reported. An early release covering more than 500 HLA-typed donors comprised approximately 300 gigabases of sequencing data and around 85 million unique TCR sequences. Of the roughly 400 genotyped donors, approximately 82% fell in the genetic ancestry cluster associated with self-reported Caucasian donors. The study aimed to test whether signatures of past pathogen exposure could be identified by cataloging public T cell receptors. The study profiled the T cell repertoires of under 700 subjects by immunosequencing and related them to cytomegalovirus serostatus. In addition to the first cohort of 650 to 750 subjects, a separate validation cohort of approximately 130 different subjects was used. The study combined high-throughput TCR immunosequencing, statistical association of individual TCRs with disease status, and machine learning to predict cytomegalovirus infection status. A later analysis re-examined previously published TCR beta repertoires from 500 to 700 donors and added high-resolution HLA genotyping to investigate patterns of TCR occurrence. The later analysis used no new phenotypic data to find candidate immune exposures, relying instead on TCR beta sequences and their occurrence across donors. In an earlier analysis of around 540 of the donors, high-throughput TCR beta sequencing was used to judge whether each TCR beta V gene segment behaved as functional or pseudogenic. Alongside the repertoire data, information on donor age, sex, ethnicity and CMV serostatus was compiled. Genome-wide SNP genotypes for about three fifths of the 666 donors were used in a later genetic analysis, which treated that subset as a discovery cohort. Every repertoire in the discovery cohort had been generated on one and the same sequencing platform. Both class I and class II loci were covered by HLA typing, at four-digit resolution. Typing coverage varied by locus: roughly 620-640 donors for A, B, C, DRB1 and DQB1; roughly 510 for DQA1; about 570 for DPA1; approximately 470 for DPB1. Because of strong linkage in the cohort, roughly five DR-DQ haplotypes were treated as single units for association and clustering. Among a few hundred genotyped donors of the cohort, an average of approximately 230,000 unique TCR beta nucleotide sequences were sequenced per donor, roughly 20% of them non-productive. The study at large found these results: Most CMV-associated TCR beta chains appeared to be HLA-restricted in a later analysis, and the HLA associations seemed to be driven largely by CMV exposure. In both the original and validation cohorts, the classifier was reported to diagnose cytomegalovirus status with high specificity and sensitivity. Compared with the approximately 720-donor mean, donors in an Asian-associated ancestry cluster had fewer N-insertions in productive TCRs, according to a later genetic analysis. In an earlier analysis of about 550 of the donors, most TCR beta V segments were observed in productive rearrangements about 87% or about 30% of the time, broadly matching IMGT annotations. HLA typing was unavailable for some donors at each locus, so association tests used only the typed subset. When HLA alleles, especially DR and DQ, strongly co-occurred, TCR associations were difficult to assign to individual alleles. A group of highly shared sequence variants was considered likely to be a technical artifact of the sequencing pipeline. A later analysis found that TCR association rates varied across HLA loci, with DRB1 alleles showing the most associated TCRs and HLA-C alleles the fewest. According to a later analysis, parvovirus B19, influenza, CMV and Epstein-Barr virus appeared linked to several top co-occurrence clusters. Sequencing depth was assumed to be roughly uniform across donors in the presence/absence analyses, though that assumption may not hold. Most TCR sequences were observed very rarely across donors, whereas some public TCRs were present in many individuals. An association between a missense DCLRE1C variant and V-gene and J-gene trimming of TCR beta chains was found in a later genetic analysis and replicated in an independent cohort. The only immune exposure information available for the cohort was CMV serostatus. A few of the identified cytomegalovirus-associated TCR beta chains were confirmed in vitro to be specific for cytomegalovirus antigens. A later analysis associated 15,000 to 20,000 TCR beta sequences with specific HLA alleles at a false discovery rate of 0.05. Some IMGT-functional V segments, including TRBV6-2 and TRBV6-3, could not be told apart with the 87-base-pair reads, so those segments were excluded. A total of 150 to 200 TCR beta chains were listed by the study as associated with cytomegalovirus. Compared with equally common non-associated chains, HLA-associated TCR beta chains in a later analysis were more clonally expanded and had lower generation probabilities. A further reported finding was that TCR beta sequences accurately predicted the HLA-A and HLA-B alleles for most subjects in the first cohort. In this cohort, only TCR beta chains were sequenced, and detectable features were limited by the absence of alpha or paired-chain data. Because counts were too low, roughly 17 rarely observed V segments, including chromosome 9 orphons, were left out of the earlier analysis of 587 of the donors. The authors suggested that the approach could potentially be extended to other disease states and immunological phenotypes. Linkage disequilibrium might explain the correlated functional status among segregating V segments, but an unknown experimental factor could not be ruled out.

V trim: 3 bases; J trim: 11 bases; unmatched bases: 16. The germline V gene (reference sequence) supplies CDR1 LNHDA and CDR2 SQIVND. The CDR3 has 16 amino acids, counting the end cysteine and phenylalanine. Just CDR3 DNA is preserved here, 48 bases in frame from base 1. The method behind the library was the immunoSEQ multiplex PCR assay. A mixture of 60 forward primers for TCR Vbeta segments and 13 reverse primers for TCR Jbeta segments was used in the multiplex PCR. Amplification of the CDR3 region of rearranged TCR beta genes was performed with a multiplex PCR assay on genomic DNA. On the Illumina HiSeq System, the amplified TCR beta libraries were sequenced as 87-base-pair reads. The paper's processing steps were these. Across the 666 repertoires, a later analysis counted tens of millions of unique TCR beta chains, 8.5 million to 12 million of which were shared by at least two donors. A nearest-neighbor algorithm error-corrected the raw reads and collapsed the reads into unique sequences, merging closely related sequences to remove PCR and sequencing errors. To assign V, D and J gene segments, CDR3 sequences were aligned to IMGT reference sequences. For a sequence to be retained, at least a six-nucleotide match to both a V gene segment and a J gene segment was required. A rearrangement counted as productive if the CDR3 had no stop codons and remained in frame with V and J, and every other rearrangement counted as non-productive. CDR3 was defined according to IMGT convention as the region running from the second conserved V-encoded cysteine to the conserved J-encoded phenylalanine. The earlier analysis of about 530 of the donors excluded any sequence lacking an unambiguous match to a single V gene segment. An earlier analysis of about 600 of the donors called V segments functional above 56.7% productive rearrangements and segregating when the between-donor standard deviation exceeded 5%. A statistical classification framework was built to diagnose cytomegalovirus status from the catalog of TCR beta chain sequences. In a later analysis, V and J genes were assigned by comparing TCR nucleotide sequences against IMGT/GENE-DB human TR gene sequences. A later analysis assigned CDR3 sequences and most-parsimonious VDJ recombination scenarios with the TCRdist pipeline. In a later analysis, each TCR beta chain was defined by its CDR3 amino acid sequence together with its V-gene family, and reads without a unique V-gene family were excluded. A later analysis removed 550 to 650 highly shared, low-generation-probability nucleotide sequences to deal with suspected cross-contamination and a sequencing artifact. For each public chain, a later analysis derived a clonal expansion index from normalized ranks of inferred template counts within each repertoire. Generation probabilities in a later analysis came from a VDJ recombination model fitted to out-of-frame rearrangements, and those results were checked against IGoR. In a later analysis, TCR-TCR, TCR-HLA and TCR-CMV co-occurrence was scored with hypergeometric tests, and a repertoire-size bias correction was applied to TCR pairs. In a later analysis, false discovery rates were estimated by permuting HLA or CMV assignments 20 times. In a later analysis, co-occurring TCRs were grouped using DBSCAN, with TCRdist sequence similarity added in when clustering inside HLA-allele-positive subsets. Co-occurrence clustering excluded repertoires with fewer than 30,000 or more than 120,000 public chains, plus five with anomalous nucleotide sharing. TCRdb provides this immuneACCESS table in a form limited to in-frame rearrangements. Some clones are lacking; in checked studies, under half of them reflect an unresolved V gene, and why the rest are absent is not known. That table furnishes V, J and clone size, whereas the DNA furnished D and trimming. Here the sample has 130,000 to 150,000 clones; around 77% occur a single time. The ten largest clones capture more than 4.5% of the sample.

Comments on this clone: Its antigen has not been determined. Qualities for individual bases were not recorded, and no much larger clone is one base off.

The cohort comprised 550 to 700 healthy bone marrow donors. At the time of sampling, all cohort members were nominally healthy, though unrecorded immune exposures were likely present. The donor was CMV seronegative and belonged to the group of approximately 320 seronegative cohort members. A peripheral blood sample was collected from each donor, and TCR beta sequencing was performed on peripheral blood mononuclear cells. The Qiagen DNeasy Blood Extraction Kit was used to extract genomic DNA from the blood cell samples. This TCR came from a woman aged 50 to 60 in good health and CMV-seronegative. The chain links TRBV19 with TRBJ1-1; 9 bases in the middle match TRBD1. Material for sequencing was PBMCs. The CDR3 protein sequence reads: CASSIVSWTGVPEAFF. The DNA sequence is as follows: TGTGCCAGTAGTATCGTTTCGTGGACAGGGGTCCCCGAGGCTTTCTTT.